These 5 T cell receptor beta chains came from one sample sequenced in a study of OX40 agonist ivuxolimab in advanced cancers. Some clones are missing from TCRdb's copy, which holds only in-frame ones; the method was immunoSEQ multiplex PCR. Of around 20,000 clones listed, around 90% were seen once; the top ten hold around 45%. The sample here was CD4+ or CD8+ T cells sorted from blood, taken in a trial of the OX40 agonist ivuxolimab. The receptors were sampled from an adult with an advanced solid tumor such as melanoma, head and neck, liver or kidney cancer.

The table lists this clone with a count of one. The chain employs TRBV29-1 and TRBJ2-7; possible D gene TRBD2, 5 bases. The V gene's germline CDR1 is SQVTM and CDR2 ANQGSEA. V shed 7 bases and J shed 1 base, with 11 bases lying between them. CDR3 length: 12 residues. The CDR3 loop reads CSARAGSYEQYF. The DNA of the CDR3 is TGCAGCGCGCGCGCGGGTTCCTACGAGCAGTACTTC.

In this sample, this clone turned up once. The CDR3 nucleotides are TGTGCCAGCAGGTCAGACGGGTACGAGCAGTACTTC. This gives the protein CASRSDGYEQYF. The chain combines TRBV7-9 with TRBJ2-7; D is uncertain. CDR3 size: 12 residues. Looked up from germline, CDR1 is SEHNR and CDR2 is FQNEAQ (reference sequence). The ends were cut back, 6 bases at V and 4 bases at J, with 10 bases in the middle.

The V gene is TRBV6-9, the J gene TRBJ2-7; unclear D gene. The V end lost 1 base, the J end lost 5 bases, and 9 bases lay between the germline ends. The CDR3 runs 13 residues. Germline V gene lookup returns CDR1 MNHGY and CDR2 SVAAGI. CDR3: CASSYFQADEQYF. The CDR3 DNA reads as TGTGCCAGCAGTTATTTCCAGGCAGACGAGCAGTACTTC.

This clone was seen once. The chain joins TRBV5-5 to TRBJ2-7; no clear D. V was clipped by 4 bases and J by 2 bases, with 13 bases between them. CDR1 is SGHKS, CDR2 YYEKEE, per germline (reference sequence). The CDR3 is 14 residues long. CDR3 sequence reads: CASSPTDIPYEQYF. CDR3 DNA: TGTGCCAGCAGCCCTACCGACATCCCCTACGAGCAGTACTTC.

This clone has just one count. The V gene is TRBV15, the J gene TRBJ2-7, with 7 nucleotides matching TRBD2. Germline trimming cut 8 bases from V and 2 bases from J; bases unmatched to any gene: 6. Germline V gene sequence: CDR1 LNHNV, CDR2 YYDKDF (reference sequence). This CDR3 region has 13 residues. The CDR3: CATWASGTYEQYF. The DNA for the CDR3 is TGTGCCACCTGGGCTAGCGGAACCTACGAGCAGTACTTC. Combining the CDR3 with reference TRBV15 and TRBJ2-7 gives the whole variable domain DAMVIQNPRYQVTQFGKPVTLSCSQTLNHNVMYWYQQKSSQAPKLLFHYYDKDFNNEADTPDNFQSRRPNTSFCFLDIRSPGLGDTAMYLCATWASGTYEQYFGPGTRLTVT.